This T cell receptor beta chain was recovered during a study of T cells in Graves' hyperthyroidism and ophthalmopathy. Study-wide results and limits: Most expanded thyroid clonotypes above 0.001 also appeared in blood.

This CDR3 is 12 amino acids long. The V and J ends lost 6 bases and 4 bases respectively, with 10 bases between them. CDR1 and CDR2 from the germline V gene are SGHTA and FQGNSA. This clonotype appeared many times. The antigen remains undetermined. Graves' hyperthyroidism qualified as stable when ophthalmopathy did not progress within 18 months. RNA transcripts yielded amplified TCR beta CDR3 regions. The primer set for the first-round RT-PCR of the TCR CDR3 was HTBI. TCRdb ran MiXCR on the multiplex PCR reads and lists one entry per CDR3 protein. The data hold 560,000 or so distinct CDR3 sequences, with about 45% observed a single time.

The TCR sequence derives from a woman between 18 and 29 years old with Graves' hyperthyroidism. The chain joins TRBV7-2 to TRBJ2-7; the D gene is possibly TRBD1 (5 bases). Sequenced material: peripheral blood or thyroid tissue (not recorded which). DNA for the CDR3: TGTGCCAGCAGGCCCCAGGGTTACGAGCAGTACTTC. It is translated as CASRPQGYEQYF.